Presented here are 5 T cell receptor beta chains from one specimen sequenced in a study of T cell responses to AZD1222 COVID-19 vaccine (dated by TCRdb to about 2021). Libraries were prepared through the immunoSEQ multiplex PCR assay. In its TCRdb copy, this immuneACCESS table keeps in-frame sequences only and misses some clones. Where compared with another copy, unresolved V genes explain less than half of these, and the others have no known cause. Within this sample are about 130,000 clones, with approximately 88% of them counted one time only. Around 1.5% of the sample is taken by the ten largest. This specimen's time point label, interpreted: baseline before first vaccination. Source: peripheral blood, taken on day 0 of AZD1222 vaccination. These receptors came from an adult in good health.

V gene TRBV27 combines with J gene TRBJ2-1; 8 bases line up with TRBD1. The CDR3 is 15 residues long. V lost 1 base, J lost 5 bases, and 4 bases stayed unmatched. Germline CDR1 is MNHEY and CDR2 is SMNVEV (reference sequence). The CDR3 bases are TGTGCCAGCAGTTTATTGGGACAGGCTAACAATGAGCAGTTCTTC. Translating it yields CASSLLGQANNEQFF.

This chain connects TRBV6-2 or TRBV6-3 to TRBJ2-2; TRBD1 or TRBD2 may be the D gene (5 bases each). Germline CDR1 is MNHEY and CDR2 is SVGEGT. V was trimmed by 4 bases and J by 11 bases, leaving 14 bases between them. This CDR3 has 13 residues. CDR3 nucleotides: TGTGCCAGCAGTTGGTCCAGGGAGAGTGAGCTGTTTTTT. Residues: CASSWSRESELFF.

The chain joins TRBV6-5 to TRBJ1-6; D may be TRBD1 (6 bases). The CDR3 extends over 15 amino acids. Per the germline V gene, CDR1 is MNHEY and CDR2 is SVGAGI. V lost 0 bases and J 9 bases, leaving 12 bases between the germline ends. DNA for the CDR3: TGTGCCAGCAGTTACTCGACCAGGGGCCCTTCACCCCTCCACTTT. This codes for CASSYSTRGPSPLHF.

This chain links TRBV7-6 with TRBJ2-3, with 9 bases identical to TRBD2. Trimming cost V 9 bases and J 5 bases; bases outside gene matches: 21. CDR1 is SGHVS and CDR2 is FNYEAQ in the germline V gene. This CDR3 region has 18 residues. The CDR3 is CARNPKGGRAGQEDTQYF. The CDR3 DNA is TGTGCCAGGAATCCAAAGGGCGGGAGGGCCGGTCAGGAAGATACGCAGTATTTT.

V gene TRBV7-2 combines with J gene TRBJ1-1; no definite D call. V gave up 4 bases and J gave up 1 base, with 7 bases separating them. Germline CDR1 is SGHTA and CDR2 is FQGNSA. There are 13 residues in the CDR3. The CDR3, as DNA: TGTGCCAGCAGCTCAGGCCAGAACACTGAAGCTTTCTTT. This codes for CASSSGQNTEAFF.